Listed below are T cell receptor beta chains from one sample, sequenced in a study of OX40 agonist ivuxolimab in advanced cancers. Measured with immunoSEQ multiplex PCR; TCRdb has only the in-frame clones, and not every one. The sample holds about 91,000 clones; roughly 89% are singletons and the top ten take about 0.5%. Sequencing was performed on CD4+ or CD8+ T cells sorted from blood, taken in a trial of the OX40 agonist ivuxolimab. These receptors came from an adult with an advanced solid tumor such as melanoma, head and neck, liver or kidney cancer. The conserved cysteine and the conserved F or W are not part of the CDR3 here. Clone sizes are given selectively: once, few, many, or a class where the clone is expanded.

v_call,clone_size,cdr3_aa
TRBV19,.,ASNRQGKVLDSEAF
TRBV2,.,ASRRDRENTEAF
TRBV7-2,.,ASSLGRDNEQF
TRBV30,.,AWRLPVTDTQY
TRBV6-6,.,ASSGQGGNQPQH
TRBV2,.,ASSPPDVWDGYT
TRBV5-6,.,ASSYTSGTGKVFTDTQY
TRBV4-3,.,ASSRAGAAHQETQY
TRBV15,.,ATSSKRVYEQY
TRBV6-1,once,ASLNREETEAF
TRBV29-1,.,SVSPDGSTDTQY
TRBV29-1,.,SVGGGDYGYT
TRBV10-3,.,AISLTGPNQPQH
TRBV7-2,.,ASSHPGQTYEQY
TRBV5-1,.,ASSLVVPPYEQY
TRBV18,.,ASSPPVSTDTQY
TRBV9,.,ASSRLGSGRAHEQY